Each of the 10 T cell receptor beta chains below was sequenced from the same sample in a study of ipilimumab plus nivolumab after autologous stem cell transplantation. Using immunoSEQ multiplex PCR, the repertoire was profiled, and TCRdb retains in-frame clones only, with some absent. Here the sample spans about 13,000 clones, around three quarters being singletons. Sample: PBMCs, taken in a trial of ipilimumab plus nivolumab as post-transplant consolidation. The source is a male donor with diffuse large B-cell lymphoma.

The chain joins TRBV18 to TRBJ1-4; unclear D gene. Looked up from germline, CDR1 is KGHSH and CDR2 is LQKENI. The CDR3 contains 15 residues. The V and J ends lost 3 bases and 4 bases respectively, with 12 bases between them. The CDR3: CASSPARLDNEKLFF. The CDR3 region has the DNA TGTGCCAGCTCACCTGCACGGTTGGATAATGAAAAACTGTTTTTT.

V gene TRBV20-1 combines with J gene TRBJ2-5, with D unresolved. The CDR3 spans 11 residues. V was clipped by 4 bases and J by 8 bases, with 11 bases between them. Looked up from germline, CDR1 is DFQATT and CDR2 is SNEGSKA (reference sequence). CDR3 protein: CSATNEDTQYF. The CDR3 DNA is TGCAGTGCTACAAATGAGGACACCCAGTACTTC.

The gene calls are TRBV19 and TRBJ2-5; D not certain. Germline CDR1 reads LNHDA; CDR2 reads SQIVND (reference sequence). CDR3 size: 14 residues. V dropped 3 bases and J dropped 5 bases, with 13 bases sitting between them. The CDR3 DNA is TGTGCCAGTAGTATCGTTTTGTGGGTGGAGACCCAGTACTTC. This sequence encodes CASSIVLWVETQYF.

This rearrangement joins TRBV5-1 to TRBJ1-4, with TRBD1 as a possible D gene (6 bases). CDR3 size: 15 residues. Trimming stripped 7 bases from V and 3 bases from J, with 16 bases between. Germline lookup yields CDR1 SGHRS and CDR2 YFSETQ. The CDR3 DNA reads TGCGCCAGCTCCCCGCCGGGACACGCTAATGAAAAACTGTTTTTT. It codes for CASSPPGHANEKLFF.

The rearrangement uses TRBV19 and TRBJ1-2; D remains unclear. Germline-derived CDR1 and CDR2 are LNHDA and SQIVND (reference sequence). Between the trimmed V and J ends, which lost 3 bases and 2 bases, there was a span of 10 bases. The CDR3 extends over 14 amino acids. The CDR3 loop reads CASSIAFGNYGYTF. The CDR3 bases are TGTGCCAGTAGTATCGCCTTCGGGAACTATGGCTACACCTTC.

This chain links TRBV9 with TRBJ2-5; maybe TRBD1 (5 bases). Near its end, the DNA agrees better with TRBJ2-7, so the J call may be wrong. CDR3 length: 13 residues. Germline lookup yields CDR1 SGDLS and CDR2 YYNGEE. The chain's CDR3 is CASSKGQLYEQYF. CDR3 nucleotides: TGTGCCAGCAGTAAAGGACAACTCTACGAGCAGTACTTC.

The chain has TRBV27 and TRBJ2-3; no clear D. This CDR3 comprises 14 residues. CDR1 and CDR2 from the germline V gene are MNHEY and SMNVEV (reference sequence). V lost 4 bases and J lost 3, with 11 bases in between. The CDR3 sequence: CASSSLQVTDTQYF. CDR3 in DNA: TGTGCCAGCAGTTCCCTCCAGGTGACAGATACGCAGTATTTT.

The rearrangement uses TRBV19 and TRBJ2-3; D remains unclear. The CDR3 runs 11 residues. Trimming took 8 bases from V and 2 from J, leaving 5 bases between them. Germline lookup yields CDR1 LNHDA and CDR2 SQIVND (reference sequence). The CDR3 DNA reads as TGTGCCAGTCGGTTCACAGATACGCAGTATTTT. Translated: CASRFTDTQYF.

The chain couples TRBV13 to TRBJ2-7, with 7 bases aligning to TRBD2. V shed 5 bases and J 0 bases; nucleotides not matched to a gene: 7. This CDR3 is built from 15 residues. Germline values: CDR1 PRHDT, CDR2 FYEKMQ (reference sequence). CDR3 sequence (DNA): TGTGCCAGCAGCCAGGAGGGCGGGGGCTCCTACGAGCAGTACTTC. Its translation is CASSQEGGGSYEQYF.

The CDR3: CASVRDRGGYEQYF. The CDR3 bases are TGTGCCAGCGTCCGGGACAGGGGTGGCTACGAGCAGTACTTC. This chain joins TRBV2 and TRBJ2-7; TRBD1 aligns across 10 bases. The junction had 7 bases not matched to a gene; V was cut back by 8 bases and J by 3 bases. Germline V gene sequence: CDR1 SNHLY, CDR2 FYNNEI. The CDR3 loop spans 14 amino acids. Full variable domain (rest looked up from reference TRBV2 and TRBJ2-7): EPEVTQTPSHQVTQMGQEVILRCVPISNHLYFYWYRQILGQKVEFLVSFYNNEISEKSEIFDDQFSVERPDGSNFTLKIRSTKLEDSAMYFCASVRDRGGYEQYFGPGTRLTVT.